A selection of T cell receptor beta chains follows, all from one sample in a study of response to subunit inactivated influenza vaccine. In TCRdb, the RT-PCR reads were re-called with MiXCR into one record per CDR3 protein. The table records 450,000 to 550,000 distinct CDR3 sequences, 25% of them present only once. The sequencing here drew on CD4+ T cells sorted from PBMCs, taken more than 4 days after vaccination. All receptors derive from a man aged 45-65 years who received an inactivated influenza vaccine. CDR3s leave out the opening cysteine and the closing phenylalanine or tryptophan.

J gene	CDR3 length	V gene	CDR3 protein
TRBJ2-7	13	TRBV6-5	ASTSRRTGSYEQY
TRBJ1-2	12	TRBV25-1	ASSARGPYYGYT
TRBJ2-1	15	TRBV11-2	ASSFRVAGSSYNEQF
TRBJ2-7	12	TRBV20-1	SARALTGVDEQY
TRBJ2-5	13	TRBV5-1	ASSSGGGLKETQY
TRBJ2-1	13	TRBV5-5	ASSSRLGGFDEQF
TRBJ1-1	15	TRBV6-2/TRBV6-3	ASSIGTGGTMNTEAF
TRBJ1-2	11	TRBV29-1	SVIKQQGDGYT
TRBJ2-7	11	TRBV10-3	ATDKGKGYEQY
TRBJ2-7	12	TRBV11-2	ASSLVTLLYEQY
TRBJ2-1	17	TRBV4-1	ASSQDSAPGLASYNEQF
TRBJ2-4	13	TRBV5-1	ASSLSPVRRDIQY
TRBJ2-4	12	TRBV7-3	ASSPSGGKNIQY